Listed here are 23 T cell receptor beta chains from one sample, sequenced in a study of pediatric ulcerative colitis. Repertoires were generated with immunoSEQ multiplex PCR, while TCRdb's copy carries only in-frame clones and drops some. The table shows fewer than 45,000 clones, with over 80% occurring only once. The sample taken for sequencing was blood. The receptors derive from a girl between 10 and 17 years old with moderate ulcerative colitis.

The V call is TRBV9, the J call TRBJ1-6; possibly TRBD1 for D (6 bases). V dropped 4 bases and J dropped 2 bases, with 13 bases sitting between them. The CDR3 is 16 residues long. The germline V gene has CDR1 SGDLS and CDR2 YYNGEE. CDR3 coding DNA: TGTGCCAGCAGCACCCAACAGGGAGCCTATAATTCACCCCTCCACTTT. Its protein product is CASSTQQGAYNSPLHF.

The CDR3 DNA follows: TGTGCCAGCAGACCCGGGTCCGGGTACGAGCAGTACTTC. Residues: CASRPGSGYEQYF. The V call is TRBV27, the J call TRBJ2-7; no clear D. The germline V gene has CDR1 MNHEY and CDR2 SMNVEV (reference sequence). Between the trimmed V and J ends, which lost 6 bases and 4 bases, there was a span of 13 bases. The CDR3 sequence is 13 residues long.

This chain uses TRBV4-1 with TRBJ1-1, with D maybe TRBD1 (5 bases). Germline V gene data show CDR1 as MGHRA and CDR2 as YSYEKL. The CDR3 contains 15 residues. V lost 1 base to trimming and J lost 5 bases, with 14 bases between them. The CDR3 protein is CASSQGGDALTEAFF. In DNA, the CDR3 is TGCGCCAGCAGCCAAGGAGGGGATGCGCTAACTGAAGCTTTCTTT.

The DNA for the CDR3 is TGTGCCAGCAGCTTATACGAGACGGTCACTGAAGCTTTCTTT. Amino acids: CASSLYETVTEAFF. The gene calls are TRBV7-2 and TRBJ1-1; D is uncertain. Trimming took off 2 bases at V and 4 bases at J, with 11 bases between the two ends. CDR1 and CDR2 from the germline V gene are SGHTA and FQGNSA. The CDR3 sequence is 14 residues long.

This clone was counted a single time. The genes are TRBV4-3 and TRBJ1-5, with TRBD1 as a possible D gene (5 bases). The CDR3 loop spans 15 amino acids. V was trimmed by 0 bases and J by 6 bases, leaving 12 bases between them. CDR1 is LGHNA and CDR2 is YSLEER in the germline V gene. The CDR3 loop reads CASSQDRDLSQPQHF. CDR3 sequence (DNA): TGCGCCAGCAGCCAAGACAGGGATTTGAGTCAGCCCCAGCATTTT.

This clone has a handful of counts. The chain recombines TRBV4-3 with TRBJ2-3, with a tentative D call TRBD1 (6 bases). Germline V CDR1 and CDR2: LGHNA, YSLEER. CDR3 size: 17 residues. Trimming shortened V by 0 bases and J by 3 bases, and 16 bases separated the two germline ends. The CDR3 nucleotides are TGCGCCAGCAGCCAAGACCCGGGATCTCAGGGGACAGATACGCAGTATTTT. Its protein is CASSQDPGSQGTDTQYF.

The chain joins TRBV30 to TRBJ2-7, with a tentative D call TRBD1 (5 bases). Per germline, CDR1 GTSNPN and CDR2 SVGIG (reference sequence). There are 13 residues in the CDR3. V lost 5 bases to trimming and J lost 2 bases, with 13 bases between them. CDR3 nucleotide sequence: TGTGCCTGGGAACAGGAATTTACCTACGAGCAGTACTTC. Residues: CAWEQEFTYEQYF.

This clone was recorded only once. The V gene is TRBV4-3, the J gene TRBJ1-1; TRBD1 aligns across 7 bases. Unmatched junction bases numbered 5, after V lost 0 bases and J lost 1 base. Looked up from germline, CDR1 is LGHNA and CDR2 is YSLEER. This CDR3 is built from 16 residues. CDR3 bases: TGCGCCAGCAGCCAAGATGGAGGGACAGCGAACACTGAAGCTTTCTTT. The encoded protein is CASSQDGGTANTEAFF.

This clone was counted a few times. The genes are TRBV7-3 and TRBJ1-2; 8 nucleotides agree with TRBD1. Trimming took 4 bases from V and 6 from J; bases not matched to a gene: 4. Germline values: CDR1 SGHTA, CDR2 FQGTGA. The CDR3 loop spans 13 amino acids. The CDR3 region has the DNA TGTGCCAGCAGCTCCGGGACAGGTGATGGCTACACCTTC. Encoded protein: CASSSGTGDGYTF. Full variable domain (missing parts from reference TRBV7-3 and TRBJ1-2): GAGVSQTPSNKVTEKGKYVELRCDPISGHTALYWYRQSLGQGPEFLIYFQGTGAADDSGLPNDRFFAVRPEGSVSTLKIQRTERGDSAVYLCASSSGTGDGYTFGSGTRLTVV.

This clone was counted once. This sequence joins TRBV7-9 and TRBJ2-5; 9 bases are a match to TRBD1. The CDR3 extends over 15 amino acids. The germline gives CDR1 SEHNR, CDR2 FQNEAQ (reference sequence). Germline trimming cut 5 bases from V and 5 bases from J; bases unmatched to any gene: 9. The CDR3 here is CASSAPGQGIETQYF. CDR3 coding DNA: TGTGCCAGCAGCGCGCCGGGACAGGGTATTGAGACCCAGTACTTC.

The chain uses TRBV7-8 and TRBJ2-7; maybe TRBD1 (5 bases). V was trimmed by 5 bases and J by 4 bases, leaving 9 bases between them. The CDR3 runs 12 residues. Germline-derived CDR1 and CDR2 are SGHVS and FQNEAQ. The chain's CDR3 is CASSQDIYEQYF. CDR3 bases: TGTGCCAGCAGCCAGGACATTTACGAGCAGTACTTC.

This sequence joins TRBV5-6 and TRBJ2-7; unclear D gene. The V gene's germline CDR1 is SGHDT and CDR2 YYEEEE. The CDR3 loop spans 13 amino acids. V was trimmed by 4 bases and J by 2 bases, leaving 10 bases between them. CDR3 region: CASSPSSPYEQYF. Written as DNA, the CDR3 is TGTGCCAGCAGCCCGTCCTCCCCCTACGAGCAGTACTTC.

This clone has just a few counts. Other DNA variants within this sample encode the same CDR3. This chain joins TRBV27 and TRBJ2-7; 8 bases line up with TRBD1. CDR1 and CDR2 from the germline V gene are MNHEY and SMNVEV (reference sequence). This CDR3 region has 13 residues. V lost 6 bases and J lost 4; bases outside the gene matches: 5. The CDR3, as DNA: TGTGCCAGCAGGCCCGGACAGGGATACGAGCAGTACTTC. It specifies CASRPGQGYEQYF.

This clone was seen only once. This CDR3 reads CASSGTLDRGTEAFF. CDR3 DNA sequence: TGTGCCAGCAGCGGAACCCTGGACAGGGGCACTGAAGCTTTCTTT. The chain couples TRBV7-9 to TRBJ1-1, with 9 nucleotides matching TRBD1. This CDR3 is built from 15 residues. V trimming: 5 bases; J trimming: 4 bases; junction bases outside the gene matches: 8. Germline V gene sequence: CDR1 SEHNR, CDR2 FQNEAQ (reference sequence). The whole variable domain, remainder taken from reference TRBV7-9 and TRBJ1-1, is DTGVSQNPRHKITKRGQNVTFRCDPISEHNRLYWYRQTLGQGPEFLTYFQNEAQLEKSRLLSDRFSAERPKGSFSTLEIQRTEQGDSAMYLCASSGTLDRGTEAFFGQGTRLTVV.

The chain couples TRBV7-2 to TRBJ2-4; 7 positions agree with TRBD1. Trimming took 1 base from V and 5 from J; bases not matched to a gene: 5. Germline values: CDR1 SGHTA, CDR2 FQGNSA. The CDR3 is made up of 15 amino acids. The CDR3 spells CASSLGTGAQNIQYF. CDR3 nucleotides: TGTGCCAGCAGCTTAGGCACAGGGGCGCAAAACATTCAGTACTTC. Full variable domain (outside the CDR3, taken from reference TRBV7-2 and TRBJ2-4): GAGVSQSPSNKVTEKGKDVELRCDPISGHTALYWYRQSLGQGLEFLIYFQGNSAPDKSGLPSDRFSAERTGGSVSTLTIQRTQQEDSAVYLCASSLGTGAQNIQYFGAGTRLSVL.

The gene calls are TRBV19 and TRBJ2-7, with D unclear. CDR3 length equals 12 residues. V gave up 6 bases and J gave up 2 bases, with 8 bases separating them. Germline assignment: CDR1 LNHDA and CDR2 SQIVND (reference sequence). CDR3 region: CASRSPPYEQYF. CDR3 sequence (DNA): TGTGCCAGTAGGAGTCCCCCCTACGAGCAGTACTTC. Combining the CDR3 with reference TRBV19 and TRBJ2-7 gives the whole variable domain DGGITQSPKYLFRKEGQNVTLSCEQNLNHDAMYWYRQDPGQGLRLIYYSQIVNDFQKGDIAEGYSVSREKKESFPLTVTSAQKNPTAFYLCASRSPPYEQYFGPGTRLTVT.

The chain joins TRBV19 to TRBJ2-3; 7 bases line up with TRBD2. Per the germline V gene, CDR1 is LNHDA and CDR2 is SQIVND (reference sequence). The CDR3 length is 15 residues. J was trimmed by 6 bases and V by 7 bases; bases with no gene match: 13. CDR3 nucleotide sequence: TGTGCCAGTACCAAAACCGGGGGGTCCGGGGATACGCAGTATTTT. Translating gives CASTKTGGSGDTQYF.

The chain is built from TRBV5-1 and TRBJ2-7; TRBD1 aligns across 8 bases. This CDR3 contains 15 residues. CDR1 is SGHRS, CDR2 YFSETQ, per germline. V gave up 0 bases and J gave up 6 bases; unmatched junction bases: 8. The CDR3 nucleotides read TGCGCCAGCAGCTTGGTCCTTACAGGGGGTGGCGAGCAGTACTTC. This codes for CASSLVLTGGGEQYF.

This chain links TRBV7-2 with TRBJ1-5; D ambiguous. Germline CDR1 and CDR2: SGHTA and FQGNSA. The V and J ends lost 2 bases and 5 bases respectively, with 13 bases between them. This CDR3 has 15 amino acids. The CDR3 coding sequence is TGTGCCAGCAGCTTATGGGCAGCTCAAGATCAGCCCCAGCATTTT. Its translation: CASSLWAAQDQPQHF.

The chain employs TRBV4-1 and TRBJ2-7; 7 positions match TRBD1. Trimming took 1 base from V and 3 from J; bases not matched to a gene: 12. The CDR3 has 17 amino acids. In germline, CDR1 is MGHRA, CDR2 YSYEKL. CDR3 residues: CASSQVLTTGVSYEQYF. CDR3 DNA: TGCGCCAGCAGCCAAGTCCTTACTACAGGGGTCAGCTACGAGCAGTACTTC.

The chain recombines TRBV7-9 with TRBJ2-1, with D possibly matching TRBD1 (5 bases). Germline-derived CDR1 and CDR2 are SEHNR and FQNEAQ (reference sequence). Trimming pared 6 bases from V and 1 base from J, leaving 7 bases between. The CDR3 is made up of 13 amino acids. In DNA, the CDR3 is TGTGCCAGCAGGGGGCCTTCCTACAATGAGCAGTTCTTC. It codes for CASRGPSYNEQFF.

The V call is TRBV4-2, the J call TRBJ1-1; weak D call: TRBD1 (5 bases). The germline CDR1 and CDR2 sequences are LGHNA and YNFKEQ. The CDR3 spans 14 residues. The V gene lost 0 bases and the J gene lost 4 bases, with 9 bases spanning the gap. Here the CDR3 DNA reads TGTGCCAGCAGCCAAGATCGAGACAGCACTGAAGCTTTCTTT. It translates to CASSQDRDSTEAFF.

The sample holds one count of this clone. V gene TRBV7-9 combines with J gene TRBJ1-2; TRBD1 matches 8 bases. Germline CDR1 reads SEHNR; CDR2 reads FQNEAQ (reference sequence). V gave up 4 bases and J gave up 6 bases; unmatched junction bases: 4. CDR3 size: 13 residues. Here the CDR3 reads CASSWTGYHGYTF. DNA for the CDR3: TGTGCCAGCAGCTGGACAGGGTACCATGGCTACACCTTC.